This entry features one T cell receptor beta chain sequence. This specimen belongs to a study of blood T cell repertoires in COVID-19. Across the whole study: Sites in the United States, Italy and Spain provided acute and convalescent COVID-19 samples. Sample material is recorded as cDNA or gDNA derived from T cells, B-cell-depleted T cells, or PBMCs.

Under the authors' procedure: Reference gene primers were amplified, and this amplification served to estimate nucleated cell counts. Measured with immunoSEQ multiplex PCR; TCRdb has only the in-frame clones, and not every one. V and J calls and clone size are those listed in that table; D and trimming were worked out from the DNA. Among 180,000 or so clones, around 85% were seen once, and the ten largest hold roughly 8.2%. Germline lookup yields CDR1 SEHNR and CDR2 FQNEAQ (reference sequence). V lost 4 bases, J lost 4 bases, and 10 bases lay in between. The CDR3 totals 13 residues. V gene TRBV7-9 combines with J gene TRBJ1-2; unclear D gene. This TCR was recovered from a man in his 60s with acute or convalescent COVID-19. Sequenced: peripheral blood. The chain's CDR3 is CASSSEAGYGYTF. The CDR3 DNA follows: TGTGCCAGCAGCTCCGAAGCGGGCTATGGCTACACCTTC.